This paragraph covers one T cell receptor (beta chain) sequence. Its antigen is not identified. The V and J ends lost 0 bases and 2 bases respectively, with 14 bases between them. This CDR3 spans 17 amino acids. Germline-derived CDR1 and CDR2 are MGHRA and YSYEKL. These data are taken from a study of regulatory T cells in long-lasting Graves disease. Looking at the study overall: Graves' patients who were just diagnosed had used antithyroid drugs for under 3 months. Study results and caveats: Persistent disease exhibited a predilection for TRBV28, TRBJ1-2 and TRBJ2-5.

Regarding time point: newly diagnosed GD, antithyroid drugs for less than 3 months. Following extraction of RNA from PBMCs, that RNA was used to make the TCR library. In building TCR beta libraries, iRepertoire HTBI primers were used together with Arm-PCR of CDR3 regions. TCRdb fed the multiplex PCR reads into MiXCR, producing one record per CDR3 protein. The data show hundreds of thousands of distinct CDR3 sequences, roughly 15% seen once. The sample was also linked to a second study, of T cells in Graves' hyperthyroidism and ophthalmopathy. That source adds: Uncontrolled infection, other autoimmune disease, pregnancy or lactation disqualified patients from enrolment.

The sequencing here drew on peripheral blood mononuclear cells (PBMCs), taken at new diagnosis, from a patient treated with antithyroid drugs. The sequence was collected from a woman in her 30s with Graves disease. This chain uses TRBV4-1 with TRBJ1-5; D gene unclear. The CDR3 region is CASSQEMATRGNQPQHF. CDR3 DNA sequence: TGCGCCAGCAGCCAAGAGATGGCAACCCGGGGCAATCAGCCCCAGCATTTT.